The rows below give T cell receptor beta chains drawn from one sample of a study of blood T cell repertoires in COVID-19. TCRdb keeps only in-frame clones here, not all; method: immunoSEQ multiplex PCR. The repertoire includes 150,000 to 200,000 clones, 89% of them detected once, and about 2.2% sits in the top ten. Sequenced sample: PBMCs or T cells enriched from blood (not recorded which). These receptors came from a woman in her thirties or forties with acute COVID-19. Each CDR3 is given without its conserved first and last residue. D genes are given only for firm matches.

TRBD1	TRBV2	TRBJ2-6	13	ATRTGGSGANVLT
TRBD1	TRBV15	TRBJ1-1	15	ATSREGTGGDRTEAF
-	TRBV14	TRBJ2-5	15	ASSQVRDTLGQGTQY
-	TRBV18	TRBJ1-2	12	ASSPTVVHYGYT
TRBD2	TRBV6-6	TRBJ2-1	14	ASSLAGAKGSNEQF
-	TRBV5-6	TRBJ1-2	11	ASSLDRNYGYT
-	TRBV29-1	TRBJ1-2	10	SVETANYGYT
-	TRBV6-5	TRBJ1-2	12	ASSYSQGNGGYT
TRBD2	TRBV7-2	TRBJ2-7	14	ASSPGLAIRSYEQY
-	TRBV15	TRBJ1-1	13	ATSRDRGRGTEAF
-	TRBV5-1	TRBJ1-1	13	ASSLRSVGDTEAF
TRBD2	TRBV11-2	TRBJ2-5	13	ASSPRGGSSETQY
-	TRBV6-1	TRBJ2-7	14	ASSEGMEGPTYEQY
TRBD1	TRBV2	TRBJ1-6	12	ASSPQGGKSPLH
-	TRBV2	TRBJ1-5	13	ASSEEGVRNQPQH
-	TRBV7-9	TRBJ1-1	10	ASSSGKTEAF
TRBD1	TRBV9	TRBJ1-6	13	ASSVGQGYNSPLH
TRBD2	TRBV6-2/TRBV6-3	TRBJ2-2	15	ASSYDPSGTNTGELF
-	TRBV19	TRBJ1-5	13	ASTQLPQGNQPQH
TRBD1	TRBV7-2	TRBJ2-5	12	ASSPGQGGETQY
TRBD1	TRBV5-4	TRBJ2-3	14	ASSLYTGGFVDTQY
-	TRBV11-2	TRBJ1-1	15	ASSLGGGAGMNTEAF
-	TRBV25-1	TRBJ1-5	11	ASSGPGNQPQH
-	TRBV5-1	TRBJ2-7	13	ASSLEAGPSYEQY
TRBD2	TRBV2	TRBJ2-7	11	ASRSGSTDEQY
TRBD1	TRBV6-2/TRBV6-3	TRBJ1-6	15	ASSEPGQGPLDSPLH
-	TRBV5-1	TRBJ2-1	12	ASSLGLGDNEQF
TRBD2	TRBV11-1	TRBJ2-1	13	ASSSLAGVGNEQF
TRBD1	TRBV5-1	TRBJ1-1	17	ASSFRPPGTGGMDTEAF